These 21 T cell receptor beta chains came from one sample sequenced in a study of OX40 agonist ivuxolimab in advanced cancers. Using immunoSEQ multiplex PCR, the repertoire was profiled, and TCRdb retains in-frame clones only, with some absent. Altogether roughly 51,000 clones are present, roughly 90% being singletons, with the ten largest covering 11%. Here the sequenced sample was CD4+ or CD8+ T cells sorted from blood, taken in a trial of the OX40 agonist ivuxolimab. Receptors originate from an adult with an advanced solid tumor such as melanoma, head and neck, liver or kidney cancer.

The J gene is TRBJ2-7, the V gene TRBV6-1; perhaps TRBD1 as D (5 bases). The CDR3 totals 15 residues. Trimming took 3 bases from V and 0 from J, leaving 12 bases between them. Germline CDR1 and CDR2: MNHNS and SASEGT. In DNA form, the CDR3 reads TGTGCCAGCAGTGACAGGGAAGGGAACTCCTACGAGCAGTACGTC. It yields the protein CASSDREGNSYEQYV.

The chain uses TRBV9 and TRBJ2-1; 13 nucleotides line up with TRBD2. V lost 4 bases and J lost 7; bases outside the gene matches: 5. Per germline, CDR1 SGDLS and CDR2 YYNGEE. This CDR3 has 15 amino acids. The CDR3 DNA is TGTGCCAGCAGCCTGGGACTAGCGGGGATTAATGAGCAGTTCTTC. Translated, it gives CASSLGLAGINEQFF.

The V and J genes are TRBV10-1 and TRBJ2-4, with TRBD1 identical over 7 bases. The CDR3 is 16 residues long. Unmatched junction bases numbered 11, after V lost 7 bases and J lost 2 bases. CDR1 is WNHNN, CDR2 SYGVQD, per germline (reference sequence). The CDR3 spells CASKGQGDRTKNIQYF. CDR3 DNA sequence: TGCGCCAGCAAGGGTCAGGGGGATAGAACCAAAAACATTCAGTACTTC.

The rearrangement links TRBV19 to TRBJ2-4; 12 bases map to TRBD1. The CDR3 covers 19 residues. Losses at the gene ends were 5 bases for V and 7 bases for J; bases not matched to a gene: 18. Per the germline V gene, CDR1 is LNHDA and CDR2 is SQIVND (reference sequence). The CDR3 is CASSFRPGTGGAGGNIQYF. CDR3 bases: TGTGCCAGTAGTTTCCGTCCCGGGACAGGGGGCGCGGGCGGTAACATTCAGTACTTC.

This clone was seen only once. The rearrangement links TRBV4-1 to TRBJ2-7; the match to TRBD2 covers 11 bases. V lost 5 bases, J lost 3 bases, and 3 bases stayed unmatched. CDR3 length: 14 amino acids. Germline CDR1 and CDR2: MGHRA and YSYEKL. The CDR3 here is CASSGTSGVYEQYF. The CDR3 DNA follows: TGCGCCAGCAGCGGGACTAGCGGAGTCTACGAGCAGTACTTC.

The chain recombines TRBV27 with TRBJ2-3; TRBD1 or TRBD2 may be the D gene (5 bases each). The CDR3 length is 16 residues. The V end lost 2 bases, the J end lost 2 bases, and 14 bases lay between the germline ends. CDR1 MNHEY and CDR2 SMNVEV come from the germline V gene (reference sequence). CDR3: CASSLGDRLYTDTQYF. CDR3 nucleotides: TGTGCCAGCAGTTTAGGGGACCGACTCTACACAGATACGCAGTATTTT.

The V and J genes are TRBV28 and TRBJ1-1; the match to TRBD1 covers 7 bases. The CDR3 contains 16 residues. CDR1 MDHEN and CDR2 SYDVKM come from the germline V gene. V lost 2 bases to trimming and J lost 5 bases; unmatched junction nucleotides: 11. This chain's CDR3 is CASSLRGRLIITEAFF. In nucleotides, the CDR3 is TGTGCCAGCAGTTTAAGGGGGCGCCTGATAATTACTGAAGCTTTCTTT.

This sequence joins TRBV4-2 and TRBJ2-1; D is unclear. The germline V and J ends were trimmed by 1 base and 1 base, with 8 bases remaining between them. The CDR3 totals 15 residues. Germline V CDR1 and CDR2: LGHNA, YNFKEQ. The CDR3 DNA follows: TGTGCCAGCAGCCAAGTTGGCGGTTCCTACAATGAGCAGTTCTTC. Its translation: CASSQVGGSYNEQFF.

The chain has TRBV6-1 and TRBJ2-1; possibly TRBD1 or TRBD2 for D (5 bases each). CDR1 and CDR2 (germline): MNHNS, SASEGT. V was shortened by 8 bases and J by 9 bases, with 14 bases between the two germline ends. This CDR3 spans 12 amino acids. CDR3 protein: CASFWGRGEQFF. As DNA, the CDR3 is TGTGCCAGCTTTTGGGGCCGGGGTGAGCAGTTCTTC.

The CDR3 reads CSVVGASGRASIYNEQFF. The CDR3 DNA follows: TGCAGCGTTGTTGGGGCTAGCGGGAGGGCCAGTATCTACAATGAGCAGTTCTTC. This chain connects TRBV29-1 to TRBJ2-1; the match to TRBD2 covers 12 bases. J gave up 3 bases and V 4 bases, and 13 bases lay outside the gene matches. In germline, CDR1 is SQVTM, CDR2 ANQGSEA. CDR3 size: 18 residues.

The gene calls are TRBV6-5 and TRBJ1-2, with 9 bases that match TRBD1. The CDR3 covers 15 residues. Unmatched junction bases numbered 8, after V lost 5 bases and J lost 4 bases. Germline V lookup: CDR1 MNHEY, CDR2 SVGAGI. The CDR3 DNA reads TGTGCCAGCAGTACTGGGGACAGGGCCTCCTATGGCTACACCTTC. Amino acid sequence: CASSTGDRASYGYTF.

The CDR3 protein is CASSLNSPGELFF. The CDR3 DNA reads as TGTGCCAGCAGCTTGAACAGCCCCGGGGAGCTGTTTTTT. The chain has TRBV5-4 and TRBJ2-2; D not certain. Deletions cut 1 base from V and 6 bases from J, with 7 bases between. Germline CDR1 reads SGHNT; CDR2 reads YYREEE (reference sequence). The CDR3 is made up of 13 amino acids.

This chain uses TRBV5-6 with TRBJ2-1; 7 nucleotides align to TRBD1. The germline V gene has CDR1 SGHDT and CDR2 YYEEEE. The CDR3 is 13 residues long. Trimming at V came to 2 bases and at J to 9 bases, leaving 5 bases not matched to a gene. The CDR3 DNA reads as TGTGCCAGCAGCTTCGCACAGGGGAGTGAGCAGTTCTTC. This encodes CASSFAQGSEQFF.

This clone was counted between two and nine times. V gene TRBV5-5 combines with J gene TRBJ2-2; 9 nucleotides line up with TRBD1. The CDR3 is 15 residues long. In germline, CDR1 is SGHKS, CDR2 YYEKEE (reference sequence). Trimming removed 0 bases from V and 5 bases from J; junction bases left unmatched: 2. In nucleotides, the CDR3 is TGTGCCAGCAGCTTGGGGACAGGGGTAACCGGGGAGCTGTTTTTT. It is translated as CASSLGTGVTGELFF.

The rearrangement links TRBV7-3 to TRBJ2-1; 11 positions match TRBD2. There are 16 residues in the CDR3. CDR1 and CDR2 from the germline V gene are SGHTA and FQGTGA. V shed 5 bases, J shed 4 bases, and the junction held 7 bases outside the gene matches. DNA for the CDR3: TGTGCCAGCAGCCCCACTGGGACTAGCGGTTACAATGAGCAGTTCTTC. It is translated as CASSPTGTSGYNEQFF.

The chain uses TRBV28 and TRBJ2-7; TRBD1 aligns across 8 bases. The CDR3 has 14 amino acids. V was clipped by 3 bases and J by 1 base; unmatched bases: 2. Germline CDR1 is MDHEN and CDR2 is SYDVKM. The CDR3 coding sequence is TGTGCCAGCAGTTTCCGGGACAGGTCCTACGAGCAGTACGTC. Its protein product is CASSFRDRSYEQYV.

The V call is TRBV13, the J call TRBJ1-4; 8 bases agree with TRBD1. Losses at the gene ends were 5 bases for V and 8 bases for J; bases not matched to a gene: 19. The CDR3 sequence is 18 residues long. Germline V CDR1 and CDR2: PRHDT, FYEKMQ (reference sequence). The CDR3 loop is CASSETGASSRVGEKLFF. The CDR3 DNA reads as TGTGCCAGCAGCGAGACAGGGGCGTCTAGTCGGGTGGGGGAAAAACTGTTTTTT.

The chain couples TRBV29-1 to TRBJ2-1, with D possibly called TRBD1 or TRBD2 (8 bases each). Germline V gives CDR1 SQVTM, CDR2 ANQGSEA. Trimming cost V 3 bases and J 5 bases, with 23 bases left between them. This CDR3 spans 17 amino acids. The CDR3 spells CSVEGQEGSGKDNEQFF. The CDR3 DNA sequence: TGCAGCGTTGAGGGACAGGAGGGTAGCGGGAAAGACAATGAGCAGTTCTTC.

The CDR3 DNA is TGTGCCAGCAGTTTAGGGGCGGGAGGGTACCAAGAGACCCAGTACTTC. It specifies CASSLGAGGYQETQYF. V usage is TRBV28 and J usage is TRBJ2-5; 9 bases line up with TRBD2. Trimming cost V 2 bases and J 0 bases; bases outside gene matches: 4. The germline gives CDR1 MDHEN, CDR2 SYDVKM. The CDR3 length is 16 residues.

This chain connects TRBV4-2 to TRBJ2-3, with D uncertain. V lost 0 bases and J 7 bases, leaving 5 bases between the germline ends. Germline CDR1 LGHNA, CDR2 YNFKEQ. The CDR3 sequence is 12 residues long. DNA for the CDR3: TGTGCCAGCAGCCAAGACCAATATACGCAGTATTTT. Protein sequence: CASSQDQYTQYF.

The CDR3 sequence: CASSQALGLAANEQFF. The DNA for the CDR3 is TGCGCCAGCAGCCAAGCCCTGGGACTAGCGGCAAATGAGCAGTTCTTC. The chain employs TRBV4-3 and TRBJ2-1, with 11 bases lining up with TRBD2. Per germline, CDR1 LGHNA and CDR2 YSLEER. The junction had 6 bases not matched to a gene; V was cut back by 1 base and J by 7 bases. The CDR3 contains 16 residues.